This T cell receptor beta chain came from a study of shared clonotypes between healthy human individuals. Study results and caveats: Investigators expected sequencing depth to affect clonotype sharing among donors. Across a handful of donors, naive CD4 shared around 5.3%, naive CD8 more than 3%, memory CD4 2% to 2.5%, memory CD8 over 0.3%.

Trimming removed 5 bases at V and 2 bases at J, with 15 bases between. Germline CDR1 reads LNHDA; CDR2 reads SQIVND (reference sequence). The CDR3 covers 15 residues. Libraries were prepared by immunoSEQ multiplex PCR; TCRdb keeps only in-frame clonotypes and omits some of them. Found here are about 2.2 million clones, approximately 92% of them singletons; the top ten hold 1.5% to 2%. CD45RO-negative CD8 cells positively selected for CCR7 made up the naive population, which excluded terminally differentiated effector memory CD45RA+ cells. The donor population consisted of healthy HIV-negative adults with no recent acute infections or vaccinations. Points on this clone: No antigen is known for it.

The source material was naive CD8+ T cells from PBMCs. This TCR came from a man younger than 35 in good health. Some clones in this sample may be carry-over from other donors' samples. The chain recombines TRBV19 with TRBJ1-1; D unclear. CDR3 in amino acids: CASSPQIGRNTEAFF. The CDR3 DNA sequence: TGTGCCAGTAGTCCCCAGATCGGCAGAAACACTGAAGCTTTCTTT.